This T cell receptor beta chain is from a study of blood T cells in healthy people across ages. Study-level points and caveats: Getting older went along with TCR beta diversity per million T cells dropping roughly linearly. Unknown donor CMV status possibly confounded expanded clonotype changes. Long-lived donors had more naive CD4+ cells and higher diversity than aged donors.

With a J-beta primer mix and a sample-barcoded 5' primer, a second PCR ran 7 to 11 cycles. TCRdb recomputed calls from the 5' RACE reads with MiXCR, one row per CDR3 protein. Counted here are approximately 800,000 distinct CDR3 sequences, 55% to 75% occurring once; the ten biggest clones make up roughly 20%. CDR1 is MNHEY and CDR2 is SMNVEV in the germline V gene (reference sequence). There are 14 residues in the CDR3. The germline V and J ends were trimmed by 8 bases and 9 bases, with 17 bases remaining between them. Note on this clonotype: Its target is unknown.

The genes are TRBV27 and TRBJ1-6; D remains unclear. This clonotype was sampled from a man aged 30-40 years in good health. Sequencing was carried out using blood. The CDR3 reads CASGSGIPGSPLHF. The CDR3, as DNA: TGTGCCAGCGGCTCCGGAATTCCGGGTTCACCCCTCCACTTT.